The T cell receptor beta chain described here comes from a study of a mutant IDH1 vaccine in newly diagnosed glioma. About the research overall: The patients received vaccinations eight times, in weeks 1, 3, 5, 7, 11, 15, 19 and 23. It was radiotherapy, temozolomide, or both that patients received previously, with most receiving both.

The assay was immunoSEQ multiplex PCR, and TCRdb's table has in-frame clones only and misses some. This table has some 60,000 clones, about 80% appearing once. Time point meaning: week 11, during vaccination. Every single dose of the vaccine, 300 ug of mutant IDH1 20-mer peptide, came with topical imiquimod. V was pared by 4 bases and J by 3 bases, with 16 bases between. The CDR3 is 15 amino acids. Germline CDR1 ENHRY, CDR2 SYGVKD. This clone was detected only once. Its specificity is unknown. This chain joins TRBV10-3 and TRBJ2-7; D may match TRBD1 or TRBD2 (7 bases each). The receptor's source is a man aged 50-60 years with glioma. Sequenced here: PBMCs, sampled from a glioma patient whose treatment included an IDH1 peptide vaccine. CDR3 DNA: TGTGCCATCAGTGCTACAGCAGGGGGGGGCTACGAGCAGTACTTC. Its translation is CAISATAGGGYEQYF.